The sample holds a few counts of the clone carrying this TCR beta chain. As yet, its antigen is unknown. The sample is drawn from a study of vaccination and CD4 T cells after COVID-19. Cultured CD4+ T-cell DNA underwent Oncomine TCR Beta short-read sequencing. TCRdb called the PCR reads again in MiXCR, with one record for every CDR3 protein. The sample lists about 20,000 distinct CDR3 sequences; roughly 35% were seen once. Regarding time point: late sampling 161 to 241 days after vaccination in three convalescent patients. Regarding treatment: approximately nine-day PBMC culture with coronavirus spike peptide pools or control peptides (ViraFEST assay). This sample comprised CD4+ T cells from blood, cultured in vitro, obtained about 7 months after SARS-CoV-2 vaccination. The clonotype was recovered from a human donor who had recovered from COVID-19.

CDR3 in amino acids: CASSEGDSNQPQHF. The DNA of the CDR3 is TGTGCCAGCAGTGAAGGGGATAGCAATCAGCCCCAGCATTTT. J is TRBJ1-5 and V is TRBV6-4; the D gene is possibly TRBD1 (5 bases). Looked up from germline, CDR1 is MRHNA and CDR2 is SNTAGT. The CDR3 is 14 amino acids. V was shortened by 3 bases and J by 0 bases, with 6 bases between the two germline ends.